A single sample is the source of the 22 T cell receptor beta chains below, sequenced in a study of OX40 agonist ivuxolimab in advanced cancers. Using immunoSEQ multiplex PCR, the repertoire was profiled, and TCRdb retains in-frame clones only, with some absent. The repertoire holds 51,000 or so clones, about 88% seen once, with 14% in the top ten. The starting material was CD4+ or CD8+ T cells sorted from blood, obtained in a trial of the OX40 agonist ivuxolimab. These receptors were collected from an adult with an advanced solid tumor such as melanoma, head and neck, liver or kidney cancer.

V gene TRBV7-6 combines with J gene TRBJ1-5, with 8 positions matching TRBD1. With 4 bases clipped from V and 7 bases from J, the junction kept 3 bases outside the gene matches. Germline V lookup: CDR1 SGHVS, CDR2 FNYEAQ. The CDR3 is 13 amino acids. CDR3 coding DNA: TGTGCCAGCAGCTCGGACAGGGAACAGCCCCAGCATTTT. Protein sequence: CASSSDREQPQHF.

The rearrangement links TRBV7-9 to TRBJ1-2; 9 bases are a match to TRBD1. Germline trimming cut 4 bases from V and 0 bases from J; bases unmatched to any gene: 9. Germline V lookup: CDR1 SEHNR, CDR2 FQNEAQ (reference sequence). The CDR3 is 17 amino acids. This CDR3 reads CASSSRDRDLANYGYTF. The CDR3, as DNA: TGTGCCAGCAGCTCCCGGGACAGGGACTTAGCTAACTATGGCTACACCTTC.

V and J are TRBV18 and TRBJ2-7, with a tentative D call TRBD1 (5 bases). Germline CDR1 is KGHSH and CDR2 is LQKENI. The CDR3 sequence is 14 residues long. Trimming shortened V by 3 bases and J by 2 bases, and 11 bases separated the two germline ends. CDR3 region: CASSPSDSTYEQYF. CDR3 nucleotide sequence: TGTGCCAGCTCACCCTCCGACAGTACCTACGAGCAGTACTTC.

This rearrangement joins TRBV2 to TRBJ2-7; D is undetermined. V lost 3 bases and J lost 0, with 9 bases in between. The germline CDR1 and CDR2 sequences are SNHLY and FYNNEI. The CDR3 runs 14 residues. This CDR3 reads CASSEGRSSYEQYF. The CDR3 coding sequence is TGTGCCAGCAGTGAGGGCAGGAGCTCCTACGAGCAGTACTTC.

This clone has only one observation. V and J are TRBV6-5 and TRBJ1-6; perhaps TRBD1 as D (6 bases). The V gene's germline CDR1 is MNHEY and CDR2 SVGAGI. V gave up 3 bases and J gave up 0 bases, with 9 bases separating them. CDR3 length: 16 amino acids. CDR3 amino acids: CASSYTGASYNSPLHF. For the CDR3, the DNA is TGTGCCAGCAGTTATACGGGGGCCTCCTATAATTCACCCCTCCACTTT.

The CDR3 protein is CASSVAAAVSYEQYF. The CDR3 DNA sequence: TGTGCCAGCAGCGTAGCGGCAGCGGTCTCCTACGAGCAGTACTTC. V usage is TRBV9 and J usage is TRBJ2-7; TRBD2 is a possible D gene (5 bases). Germline assignment: CDR1 SGDLS and CDR2 YYNGEE. V gave up 0 bases and J gave up 0 bases, with 10 bases separating them. The CDR3 contains 15 residues.

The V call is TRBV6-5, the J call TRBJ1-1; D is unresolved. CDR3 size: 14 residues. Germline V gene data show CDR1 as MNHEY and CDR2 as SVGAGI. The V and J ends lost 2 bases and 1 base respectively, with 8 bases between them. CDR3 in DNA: TGTGCCAGCAGTTACACCAGGAAGAACACTGAAGCTTTCTTT. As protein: CASSYTRKNTEAFF.

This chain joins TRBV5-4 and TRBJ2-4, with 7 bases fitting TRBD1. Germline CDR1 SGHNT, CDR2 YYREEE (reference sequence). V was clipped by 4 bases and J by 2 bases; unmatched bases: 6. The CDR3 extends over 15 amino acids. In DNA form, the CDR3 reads TGTGCCAGCAGCCGGGCAGGGGGACCCAAAAACATTCAGTACTTC. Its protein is CASSRAGGPKNIQYF.

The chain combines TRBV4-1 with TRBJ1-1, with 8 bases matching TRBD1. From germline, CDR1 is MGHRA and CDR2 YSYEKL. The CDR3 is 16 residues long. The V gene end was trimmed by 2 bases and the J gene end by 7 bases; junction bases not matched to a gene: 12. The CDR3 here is CASSQPDRVGLGEAFF. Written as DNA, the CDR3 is TGCGCCAGCAGCCAACCGGACAGGGTTGGTTTAGGTGAAGCTTTCTTT.

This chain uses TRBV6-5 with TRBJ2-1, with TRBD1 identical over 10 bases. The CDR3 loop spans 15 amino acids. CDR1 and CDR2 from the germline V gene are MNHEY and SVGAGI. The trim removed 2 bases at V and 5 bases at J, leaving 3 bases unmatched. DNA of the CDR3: TGTGCCAGCAGTTACGAGGGGACAGGGGACAATGAGCAGTTCTTC. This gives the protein CASSYEGTGDNEQFF.

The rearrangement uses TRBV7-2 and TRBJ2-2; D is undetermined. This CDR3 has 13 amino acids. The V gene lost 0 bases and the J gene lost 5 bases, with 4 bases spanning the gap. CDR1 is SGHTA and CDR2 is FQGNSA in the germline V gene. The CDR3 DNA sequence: TGTGCCAGCAGCTTAGCGGAGACCGGGGAGCTGTTTTTT. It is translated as CASSLAETGELFF.

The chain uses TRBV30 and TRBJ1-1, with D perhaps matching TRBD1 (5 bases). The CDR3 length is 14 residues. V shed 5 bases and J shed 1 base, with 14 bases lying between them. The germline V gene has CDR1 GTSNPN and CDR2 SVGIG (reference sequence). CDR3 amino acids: CAWLQGTGNTEAFF. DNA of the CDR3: TGTGCCTGGCTACAAGGGACGGGGAACACTGAAGCTTTCTTT.

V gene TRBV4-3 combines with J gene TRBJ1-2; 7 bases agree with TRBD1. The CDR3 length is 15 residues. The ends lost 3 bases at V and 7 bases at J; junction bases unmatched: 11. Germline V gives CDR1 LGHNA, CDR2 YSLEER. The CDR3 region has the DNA TGCGCCAGCAGCCATGACTCGACAGGGAACAGTGGCTACACCTTC. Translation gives CASSHDSTGNSGYTF.

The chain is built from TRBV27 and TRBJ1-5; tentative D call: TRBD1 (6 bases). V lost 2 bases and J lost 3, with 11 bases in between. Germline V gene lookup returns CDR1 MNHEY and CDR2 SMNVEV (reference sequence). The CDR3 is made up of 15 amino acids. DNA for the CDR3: TGTGCCAGCAGTTTAGAGACAGGTTCCAATCAGCCCCAGCATTTT. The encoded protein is CASSLETGSNQPQHF.

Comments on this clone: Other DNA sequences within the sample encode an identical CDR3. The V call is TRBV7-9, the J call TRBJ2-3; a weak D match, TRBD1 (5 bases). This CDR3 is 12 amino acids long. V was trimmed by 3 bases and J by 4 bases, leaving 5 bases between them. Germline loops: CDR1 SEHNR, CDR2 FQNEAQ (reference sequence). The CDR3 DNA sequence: TGTGCCAGCAGCTTGGGGCCAGATACGCAGTATTTT. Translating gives CASSLGPDTQYF.

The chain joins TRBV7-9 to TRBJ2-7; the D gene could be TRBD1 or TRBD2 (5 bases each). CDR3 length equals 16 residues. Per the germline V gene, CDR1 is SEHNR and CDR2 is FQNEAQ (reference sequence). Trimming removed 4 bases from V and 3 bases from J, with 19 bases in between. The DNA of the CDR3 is TGTGCCAGCAGCTACACCGGGGCCGCAGCGGACTACGAGCAGTACTTC. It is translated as CASSYTGAAADYEQYF.

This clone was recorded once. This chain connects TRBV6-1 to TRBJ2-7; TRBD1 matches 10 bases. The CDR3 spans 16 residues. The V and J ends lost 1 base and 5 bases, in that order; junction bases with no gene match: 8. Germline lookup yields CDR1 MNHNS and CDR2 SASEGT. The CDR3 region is CASSEVGQGWRNEQYF. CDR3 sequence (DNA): TGTGCCAGCAGTGAAGTGGGACAGGGGTGGAGGAACGAGCAGTACTTC.

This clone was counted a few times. Written as DNA, the CDR3 is TGTGCCAGCAGCTTGTTGCGGGCTGATCAGCCCCAGCATTTT. Protein: CASSLLRADQPQHF. The genes are TRBV5-6 and TRBJ1-5; D remains ambiguous. Between the trimmed V and J ends, which lost 1 base and 5 bases, there was a span of 10 bases. Germline V gene sequence: CDR1 SGHDT, CDR2 YYEEEE. The CDR3 consists of 14 residues.

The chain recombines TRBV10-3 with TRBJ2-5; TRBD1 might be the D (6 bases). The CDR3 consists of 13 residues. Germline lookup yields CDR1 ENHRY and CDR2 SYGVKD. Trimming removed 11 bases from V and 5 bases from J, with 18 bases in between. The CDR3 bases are TGTGCCTCCAAAGCAGGGGCCAGGGAGACCCAGTACTTC. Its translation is CASKAGARETQYF.

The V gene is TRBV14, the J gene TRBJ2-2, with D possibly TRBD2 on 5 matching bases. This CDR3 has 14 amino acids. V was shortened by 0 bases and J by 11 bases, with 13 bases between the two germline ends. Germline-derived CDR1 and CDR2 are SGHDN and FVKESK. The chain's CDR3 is CASSQELTRGELFF. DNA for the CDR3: TGTGCCAGCAGCCAAGAACTTACCCGGGGAGAGCTGTTTTTT.

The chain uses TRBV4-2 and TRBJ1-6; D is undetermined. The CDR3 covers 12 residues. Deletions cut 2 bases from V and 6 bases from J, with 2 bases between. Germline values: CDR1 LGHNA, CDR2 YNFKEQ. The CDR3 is CASSQSNSPLHF. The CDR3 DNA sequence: TGTGCCAGCAGCCAATCTAATTCACCCCTCCACTTT.

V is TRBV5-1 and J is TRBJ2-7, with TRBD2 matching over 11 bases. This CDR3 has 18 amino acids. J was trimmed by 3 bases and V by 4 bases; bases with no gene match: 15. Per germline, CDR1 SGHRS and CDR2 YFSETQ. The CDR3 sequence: CASSKGKDPGLADYEQYF. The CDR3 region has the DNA TGCGCCAGCAGCAAAGGCAAGGACCCGGGACTAGCGGACTACGAGCAGTACTTC.